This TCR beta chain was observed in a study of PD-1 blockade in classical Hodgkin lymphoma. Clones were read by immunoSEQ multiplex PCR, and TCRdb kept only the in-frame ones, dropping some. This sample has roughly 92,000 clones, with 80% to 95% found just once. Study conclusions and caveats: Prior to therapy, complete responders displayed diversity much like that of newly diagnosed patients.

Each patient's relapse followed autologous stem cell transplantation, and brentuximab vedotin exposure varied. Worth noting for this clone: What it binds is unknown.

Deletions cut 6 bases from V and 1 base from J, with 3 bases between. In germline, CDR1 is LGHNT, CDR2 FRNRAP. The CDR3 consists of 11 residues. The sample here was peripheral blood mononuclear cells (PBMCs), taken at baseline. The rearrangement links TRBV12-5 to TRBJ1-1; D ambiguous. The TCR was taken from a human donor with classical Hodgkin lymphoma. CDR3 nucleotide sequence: TGTGCTAGTGGGGGGAACACTGAAGCTTTCTTT. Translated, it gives CASGGNTEAFF.